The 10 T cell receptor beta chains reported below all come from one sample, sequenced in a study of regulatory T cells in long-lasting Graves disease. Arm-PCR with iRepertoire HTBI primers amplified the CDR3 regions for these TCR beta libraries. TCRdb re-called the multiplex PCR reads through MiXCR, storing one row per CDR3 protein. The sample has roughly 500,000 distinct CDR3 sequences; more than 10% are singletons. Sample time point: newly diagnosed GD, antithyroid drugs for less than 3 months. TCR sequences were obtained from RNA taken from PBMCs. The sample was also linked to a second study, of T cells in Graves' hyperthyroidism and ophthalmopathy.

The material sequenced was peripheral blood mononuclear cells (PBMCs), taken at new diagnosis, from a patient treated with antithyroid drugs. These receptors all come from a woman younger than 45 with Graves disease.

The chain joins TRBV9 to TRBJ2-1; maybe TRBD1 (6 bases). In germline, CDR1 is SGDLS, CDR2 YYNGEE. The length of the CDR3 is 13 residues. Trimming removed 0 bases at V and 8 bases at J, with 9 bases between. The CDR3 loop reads CASSVAGAHEQFF. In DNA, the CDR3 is TGTGCCAGCAGCGTAGCAGGGGCTCATGAGCAGTTCTTC.

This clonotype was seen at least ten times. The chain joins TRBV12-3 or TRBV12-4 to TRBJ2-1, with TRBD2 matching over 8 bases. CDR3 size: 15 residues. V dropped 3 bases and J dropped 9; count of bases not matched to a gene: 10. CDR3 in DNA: TGTGCCAGCAGTTTGAGACGGGAGGGCCGTTGTGAGCAGTTCTTC. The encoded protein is CASSLRREGRCEQFF.

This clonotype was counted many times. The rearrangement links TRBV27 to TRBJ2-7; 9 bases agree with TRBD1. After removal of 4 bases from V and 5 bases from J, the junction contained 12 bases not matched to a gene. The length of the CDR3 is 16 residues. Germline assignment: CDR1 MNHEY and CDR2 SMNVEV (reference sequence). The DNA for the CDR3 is TGTGCCAGCAGTTATGGGACCGGGACAGGGACACACGAGCAGTACTTC. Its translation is CASSYGTGTGTHEQYF.

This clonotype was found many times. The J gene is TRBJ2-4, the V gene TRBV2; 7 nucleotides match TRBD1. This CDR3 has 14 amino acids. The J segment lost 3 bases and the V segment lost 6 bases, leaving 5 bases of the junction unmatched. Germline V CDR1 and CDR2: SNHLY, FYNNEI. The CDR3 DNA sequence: TGTGCCAGCAGAGATACAGGGGTCAAAAACATTCAGTACTTC. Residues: CASRDTGVKNIQYF.

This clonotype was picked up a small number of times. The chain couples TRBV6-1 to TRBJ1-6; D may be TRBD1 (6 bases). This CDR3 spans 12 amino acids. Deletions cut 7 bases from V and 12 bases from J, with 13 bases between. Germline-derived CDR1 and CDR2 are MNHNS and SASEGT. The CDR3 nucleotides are TGTGCCAGCACCTCCACAGGGAGACCCCTCCACTTT. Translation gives CASTSTGRPLHF.

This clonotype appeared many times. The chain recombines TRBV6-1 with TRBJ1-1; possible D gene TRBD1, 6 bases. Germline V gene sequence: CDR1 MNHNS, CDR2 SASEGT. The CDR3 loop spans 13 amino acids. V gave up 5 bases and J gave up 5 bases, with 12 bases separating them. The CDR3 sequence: CASSNTGRTEAFF. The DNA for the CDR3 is TGTGCCAGCAGTAATACAGGGAGAACTGAAGCTTTCTTT.

For the CDR3, the DNA is TGTGCCAGCAGTTTCAAGACTGAAGCTTTCTTT. Its protein is CASSFKTEAFF. This sequence joins TRBV28 and TRBJ1-1; no firm D call. This CDR3 region has 11 residues. CDR1 and CDR2 (germline): MDHEN, SYDVKM. The ends were cut back, 3 bases at V and 5 bases at J, with 4 bases in the middle.

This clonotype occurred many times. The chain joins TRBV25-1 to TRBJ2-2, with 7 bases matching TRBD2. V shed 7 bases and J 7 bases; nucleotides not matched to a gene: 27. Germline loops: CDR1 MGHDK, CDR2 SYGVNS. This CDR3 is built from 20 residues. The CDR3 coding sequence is TGTGCCAGCACTCTACTGGGGGGGGGAGGAAGAGCCCATATTGACGGGGAGCTGTTTTTT. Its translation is CASTLLGGGGRAHIDGELFF. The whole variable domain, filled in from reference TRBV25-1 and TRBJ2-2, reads EADIYQTPRYLVIGTGKKITLECSQTMGHDKMYWYQQDPGMELHLIHYSYGVNSTEKGDLSSESTVSRIRTEHFPLTLESARPSHTSQYLCASTLLGGGGRAHIDGELFFGEGSRLTVL.

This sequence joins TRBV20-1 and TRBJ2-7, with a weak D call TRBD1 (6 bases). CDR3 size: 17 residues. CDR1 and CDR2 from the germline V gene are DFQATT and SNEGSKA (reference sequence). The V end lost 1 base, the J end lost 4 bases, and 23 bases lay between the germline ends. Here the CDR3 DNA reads TGCAGTGCTAGAGCCTATCATGTGGGCAGGGGATTTTACGAGCAGTACTTC. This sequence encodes CSARAYHVGRGFYEQYF.

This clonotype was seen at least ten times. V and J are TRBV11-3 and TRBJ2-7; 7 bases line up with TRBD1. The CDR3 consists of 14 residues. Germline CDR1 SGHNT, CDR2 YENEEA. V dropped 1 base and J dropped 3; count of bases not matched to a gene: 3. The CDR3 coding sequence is TGTGCCAGCAGCTTAGGTCCAGGGGGCTACGAGCAGTACTTC. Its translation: CASSLGPGGYEQYF.